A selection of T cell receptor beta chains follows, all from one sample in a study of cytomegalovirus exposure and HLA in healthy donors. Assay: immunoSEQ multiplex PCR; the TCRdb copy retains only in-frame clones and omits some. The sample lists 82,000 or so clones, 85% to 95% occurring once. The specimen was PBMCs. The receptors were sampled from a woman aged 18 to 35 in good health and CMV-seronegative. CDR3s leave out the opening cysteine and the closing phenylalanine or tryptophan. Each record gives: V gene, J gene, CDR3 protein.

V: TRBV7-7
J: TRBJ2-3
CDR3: ASSLGQGKTDTQY

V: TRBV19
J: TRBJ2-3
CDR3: ASSPGTSGIDTQY

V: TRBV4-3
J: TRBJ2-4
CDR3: ASSQGGGLRTKNIQY

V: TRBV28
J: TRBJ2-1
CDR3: ASSGRGLIYNEQF

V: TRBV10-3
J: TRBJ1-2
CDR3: AISVLANYGYT

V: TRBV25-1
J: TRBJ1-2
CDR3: ASSESGIIYGYT

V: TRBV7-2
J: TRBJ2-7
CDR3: ASSLQESSYEQY

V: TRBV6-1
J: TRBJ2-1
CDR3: ASTRLAVGYNEQF

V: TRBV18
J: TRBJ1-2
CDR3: ASSPGGDLPPRGYT

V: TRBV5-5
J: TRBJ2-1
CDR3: ASSLLLMGGSNNEQF

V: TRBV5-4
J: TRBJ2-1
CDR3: ASSLGSLGLAETPYNEQF

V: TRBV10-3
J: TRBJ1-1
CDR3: AISGGGNTEAF

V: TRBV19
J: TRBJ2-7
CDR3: ASSSLGPRGSYEQY

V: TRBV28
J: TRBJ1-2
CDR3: ASSLWPVTGDYGYT

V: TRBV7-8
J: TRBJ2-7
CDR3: ASSLGSVTVSYEQY

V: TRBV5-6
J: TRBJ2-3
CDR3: ASSLNSVVTDTQY

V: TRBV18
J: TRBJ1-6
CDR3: ASSFDRGKSPLH

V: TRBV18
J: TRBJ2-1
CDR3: ASSDSGAYEQF

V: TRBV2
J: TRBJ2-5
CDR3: ASRGVQETQY

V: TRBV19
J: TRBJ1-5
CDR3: ASRKDRAGQPQH

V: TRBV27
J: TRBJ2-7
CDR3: ASSSVRRGLREQY

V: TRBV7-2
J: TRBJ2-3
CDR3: ASSLVAVTSDTQY

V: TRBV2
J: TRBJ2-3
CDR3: ATDRSTDTQY

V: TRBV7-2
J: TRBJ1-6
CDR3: ASSLVPGGVTSSPLH

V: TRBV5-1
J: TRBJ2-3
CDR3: ASSLTSGPSTDTQY

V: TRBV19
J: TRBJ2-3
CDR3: ASSMSLAGADTQY

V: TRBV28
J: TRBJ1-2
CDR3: ASTSTGVSYT

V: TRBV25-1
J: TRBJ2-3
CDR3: ASSGLTGGTDTQY

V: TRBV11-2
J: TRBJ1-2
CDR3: ASSVQGPSNYGYT

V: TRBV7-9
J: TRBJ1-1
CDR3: ASSSTEGRNTEAF

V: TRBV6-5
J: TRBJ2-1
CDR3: ASSLRDIKF

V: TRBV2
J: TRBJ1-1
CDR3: ASNPYRVPTEAF

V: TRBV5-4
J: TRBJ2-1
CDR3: ASSLQGGGPSYNEQF

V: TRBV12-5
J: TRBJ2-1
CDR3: ASQREVYNEQF

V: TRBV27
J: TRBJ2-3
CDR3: ASSQTGGYTDTQY

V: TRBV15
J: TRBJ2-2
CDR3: ATSSFRDRNTGELF

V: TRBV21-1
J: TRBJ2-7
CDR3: ASSNLAGGPSSVRTYEQY

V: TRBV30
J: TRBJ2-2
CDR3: AWGRQPPFTGLTNTGELF

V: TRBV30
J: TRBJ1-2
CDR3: AWSVGPGGYT

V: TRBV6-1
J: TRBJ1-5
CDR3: ASADGGGSQPQH

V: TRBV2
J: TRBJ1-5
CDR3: ASRGPQDSNQPQH

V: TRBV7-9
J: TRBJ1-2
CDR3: ASTFLTQTGNGYT

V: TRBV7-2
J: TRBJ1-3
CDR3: ASSSGSGGTGNTIY

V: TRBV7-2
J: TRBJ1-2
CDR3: ASSWDTGVDYGYT

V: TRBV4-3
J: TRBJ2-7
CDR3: ASSQDRRVDSYEQY

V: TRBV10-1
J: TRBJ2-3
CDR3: ASSDRTSPTDTQY

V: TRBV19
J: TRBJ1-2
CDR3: ASSIGQGGNYGYT

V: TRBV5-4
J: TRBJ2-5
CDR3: ASSLAQGSETQY

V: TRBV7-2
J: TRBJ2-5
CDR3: ASSRVPSQETQY

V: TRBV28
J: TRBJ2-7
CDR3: ASNFRGGSSYEQY

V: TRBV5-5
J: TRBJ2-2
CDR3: ASSQTETNTGELF

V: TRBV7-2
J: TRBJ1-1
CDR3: ASSIRRSNTEAF

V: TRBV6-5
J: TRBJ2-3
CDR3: ASSYSSSGTLDTQY

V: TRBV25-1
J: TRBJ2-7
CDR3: ASRLAGSYEQY

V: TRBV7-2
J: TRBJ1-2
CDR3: ASSRDSAYGYT

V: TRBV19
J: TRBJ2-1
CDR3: ASSAGPSSYNEQF